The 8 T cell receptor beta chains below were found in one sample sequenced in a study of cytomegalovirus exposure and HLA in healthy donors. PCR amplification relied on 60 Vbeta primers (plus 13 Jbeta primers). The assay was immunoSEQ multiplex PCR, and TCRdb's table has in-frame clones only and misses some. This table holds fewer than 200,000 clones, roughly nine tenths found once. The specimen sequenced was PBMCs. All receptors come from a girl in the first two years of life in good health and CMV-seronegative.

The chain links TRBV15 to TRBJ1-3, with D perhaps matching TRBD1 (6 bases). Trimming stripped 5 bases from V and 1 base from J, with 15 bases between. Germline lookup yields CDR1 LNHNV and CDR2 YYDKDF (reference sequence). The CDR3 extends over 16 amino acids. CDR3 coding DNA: TGTGCCACCAGCGATATTGGGGGGGCATCTGGAAACACCATATATTTT. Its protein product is CATSDIGGASGNTIYF.

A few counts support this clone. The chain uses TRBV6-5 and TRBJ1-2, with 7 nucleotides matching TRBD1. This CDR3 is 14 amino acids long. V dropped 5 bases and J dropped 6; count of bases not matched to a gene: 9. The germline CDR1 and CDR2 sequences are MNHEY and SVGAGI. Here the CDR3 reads CASSRDRLGNGYTF. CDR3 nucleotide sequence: TGTGCCAGCAGTCGGGACAGATTAGGCAATGGCTACACCTTC.

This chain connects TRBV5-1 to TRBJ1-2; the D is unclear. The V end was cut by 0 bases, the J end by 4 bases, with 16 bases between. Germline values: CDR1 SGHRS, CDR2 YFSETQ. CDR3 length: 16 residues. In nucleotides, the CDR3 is TGCGCCAGCAGCTTGGCTACGCGAGGGTTGAGCTATGGCTACACCTTC. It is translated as CASSLATRGLSYGYTF.

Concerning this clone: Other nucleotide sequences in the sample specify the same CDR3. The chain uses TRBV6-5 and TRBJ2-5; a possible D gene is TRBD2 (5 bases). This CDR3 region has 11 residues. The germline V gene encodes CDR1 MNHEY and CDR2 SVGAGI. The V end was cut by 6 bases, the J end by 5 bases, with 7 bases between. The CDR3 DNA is TGTGCCAGCAGCCCGGGGGAGACCCAGTACTTC. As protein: CASSPGETQYF.

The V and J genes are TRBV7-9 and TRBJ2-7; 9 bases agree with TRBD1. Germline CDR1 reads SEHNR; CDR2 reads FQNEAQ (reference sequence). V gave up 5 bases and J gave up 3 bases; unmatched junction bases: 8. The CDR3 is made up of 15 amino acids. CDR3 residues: CASSPSGTGSYEQYF. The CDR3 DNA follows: TGTGCCAGCAGCCCTTCCGGGACAGGGAGCTACGAGCAGTACTTC.

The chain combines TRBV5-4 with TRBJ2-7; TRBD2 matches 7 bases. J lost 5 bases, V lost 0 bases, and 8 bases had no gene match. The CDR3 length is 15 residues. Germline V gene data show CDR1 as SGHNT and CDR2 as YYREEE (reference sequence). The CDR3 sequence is CASSLGPGRRDEQYF. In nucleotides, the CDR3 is TGTGCCAGCAGCTTGGGTCCCGGGAGGAGGGACGAGCAGTACTTC.

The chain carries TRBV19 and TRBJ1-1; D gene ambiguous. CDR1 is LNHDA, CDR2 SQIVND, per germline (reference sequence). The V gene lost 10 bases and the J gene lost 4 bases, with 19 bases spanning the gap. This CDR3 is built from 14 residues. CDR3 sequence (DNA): TGTGCCACGTCAAGACGGAGATCGGGCACTGAAGCTTTCTTT. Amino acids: CATSRRRSGTEAFF.

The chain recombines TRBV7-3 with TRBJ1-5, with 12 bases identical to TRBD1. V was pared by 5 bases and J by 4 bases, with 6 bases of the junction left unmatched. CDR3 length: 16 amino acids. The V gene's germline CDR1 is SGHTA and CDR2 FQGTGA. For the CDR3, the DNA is TGTGCCAGCAGCCCCGGGGACAGGGGGCAGAATCAGCCCCAGCATTTT. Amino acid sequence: CASSPGDRGQNQPQHF.